Listed here are 19 T cell receptor beta chains from one sample, sequenced in a study of breast tumors, draining lymph nodes, adjacent tissues. MiXCR was run by TCRdb on the multiplex PCR reads, yielding one entry per CDR3 protein. The sample shows more than 15,000 distinct CDR3 sequences, over 40% of them seen only once. The sequenced sample was breast tumor tissue. The receptors here all came from a female donor with breast cancer. Some clones in this sample may be carry-over from other donors' samples.

This clonotype was detected many times. The CDR3 here is CASKTGQTNYGYTF. CDR3 nucleotide sequence: TGCGCCAGCAAAACGGGACAGACTAACTATGGCTACACCTTC. V is TRBV5-1 and J is TRBJ1-2, with 7 bases that match TRBD1. Germline loops: CDR1 SGHRS, CDR2 YFSETQ. The CDR3 runs to 14 residues. V gave up 6 bases and J gave up 0 bases; unmatched junction bases: 5. The whole variable domain, remainder taken from reference TRBV5-1 and TRBJ1-2, is KAGVTQTPRYLIKTRGQQVTLSCSPISGHRSVSWYQQTPGQGLQFLFEYFSETQRNKGNFPGRFSGRQFSNSRSEMNVSTLELGDSALYLCASKTGQTNYGYTFGSGTRLTVV.

J is TRBJ2-3 and V is TRBV7-9, with D possibly TRBD1 on 5 matching bases. CDR3 length equals 17 residues. Germline loops: CDR1 SEHNR, CDR2 FQNEAQ (reference sequence). The V end was cut by 2 bases, the J end by 8 bases, with 23 bases between. CDR3 DNA sequence: TGTGCCAGCAGCTTACCCCTTTTAGAGACAGAACCTAGTACGCAGTATTTT. Amino acid sequence: CASSLPLLETEPSTQYF.

This clonotype ranks as medium-sized (0.01 to 0.1%). The chain uses TRBV9 and TRBJ2-5, with D maybe TRBD2 (6 bases). Germline V gene data show CDR1 as SGDLS and CDR2 as YYNGEE. V was clipped by 0 bases and J by 1 base, with 13 bases between them. The CDR3 consists of 16 residues. The CDR3 reads CASSVEGGTFQETQYF. The DNA of the CDR3 is TGTGCCAGCAGCGTAGAAGGCGGGACCTTCCAAGAGACCCAGTACTTC.

V and J are TRBV7-2 and TRBJ2-3, with D uncertain. With the DNA end fitting TRBJ1-5 better, the J assignment may be wrong. Germline CDR1 is SGHTA and CDR2 is FQGNSA. The CDR3 loop spans 15 amino acids. The CDR3 DNA follows: TGTGCCAGCTGCTCTAGCGGGAGCCTTACAGATACGCAGCATTTT. Its translation: CASCSSGSLTDTQHF.

The rearrangement joins TRBV5-1 to TRBJ2-1; the match to TRBD1 covers 8 bases. The CDR3 spans 16 residues. Trimming removed 0 bases from V and 7 bases from J; junction bases left unmatched: 9. Looked up from germline, CDR1 is SGHRS and CDR2 is YFSETQ. The CDR3 bases are TGCGCCAGCAGCTTGGGTTCGCCAGGGGGCTATAATGAGCAGTTCTTC. As protein: CASSLGSPGGYNEQFF.

This clonotype was picked up a small number of times. A much larger clone differs by one base, so this may be a read error. The rearrangement joins TRBV9 to TRBJ2-1; TRBD2 matches 10 bases. V lost 0 bases and J lost 9; bases outside the gene matches: 12. This CDR3 has 17 amino acids. Germline CDR1 SGDLS, CDR2 YYNGEE. Written as DNA, the CDR3 is TGTGCCAGCAGCGTAGCTACGAGCGGGAGGGCCAGGGCTGAGCAGTTCTTC. As protein: CASSVATSGRARAEQFF. Drawing the rest from reference TRBV9 and TRBJ2-1, the complete variable domain is DSGVTQTPKHLITATGQRVTLRCSPRSGDLSVYWYQQSLDQGLQFLIQYYNGEERAKGNILERFSAQQFPDLHSELNLSSLELGDSALYFCASSVATSGRARAEQFFGPGTRLTVL.

This clonotype was seen a few times. The chain uses TRBV9 and TRBJ1-5; 7 positions match TRBD1. The V gene's germline CDR1 is SGDLS and CDR2 YYNGEE. V trimming: 2 bases; J trimming: 4 bases; junction bases outside the gene matches: 3. The CDR3 contains 14 residues. This CDR3 is CASSVRQGNQPQHF. The CDR3 bases are TGTGCCAGCAGCGTCAGACAGGGAAATCAGCCCCAGCATTTT.

This clonotype is categorized as medium-sized. V usage is TRBV12-3 or TRBV12-4 and J usage is TRBJ1-6; no definite D call. Trimming removed 5 bases from V and 6 bases from J, with 8 bases in between. The CDR3 spans 13 residues. CDR3 nucleotides: TGTGCCAGCAGTGGCCTCCCTAATTCACCCCTCCACTTT. Its protein product is CASSGLPNSPLHF.

The V call is TRBV5-1, the J call TRBJ1-1, with 9 bases that match TRBD1. V lost 5 bases to trimming and J lost 4 bases; unmatched junction nucleotides: 6. CDR1 and CDR2 from the germline V gene are SGHRS and YFSETQ. The CDR3 runs 14 residues. CDR3 sequence (DNA): TGCGCCAGCAGATACTTACAGGGGGCCACTGAAGCTTTCTTT. Protein: CASRYLQGATEAFF.

This clonotype was picked up one time. The rearrangement uses TRBV20-1 and TRBJ2-1; tentatively, D is TRBD1 or TRBD2 (6 bases each). From germline, CDR1 is DFQATT and CDR2 SNEGSKA (reference sequence). This CDR3 region has 14 residues. Trimming cost V 3 bases and J 7 bases, with 16 bases left between them. The DNA of the CDR3 is TGCAGTGCTAGGGCGCAGGGGACTTTTAATGAGCAGTTCTTC. Translation gives CSARAQGTFNEQFF.

The J gene is TRBJ1-5, the V gene TRBV6-5; possibly TRBD1 for D (5 bases). Germline values: CDR1 MNHEY, CDR2 SVGAGI. This CDR3 has 14 residues. V was pared by 0 bases and J by 2 bases, with 5 bases between. As DNA, the CDR3 is TGTGCCAGCAGTTACTCACAGGGCAATCAGCCCCAGCATTTT. Translation: CASSYSQGNQPQHF.

The genes are TRBV30 and TRBJ1-5; D ambiguous. Trimming took off 0 bases at V and 9 bases at J, with 9 bases between the two ends. Germline V lookup: CDR1 GTSNPN, CDR2 SVGIG (reference sequence). This CDR3 region has 12 residues. The CDR3 reads CAWSVGGRPQHF. In nucleotides, the CDR3 is TGTGCCTGGAGTGTCGGCGGGAGGCCCCAGCATTTT.

This clonotype came up many times. This chain connects TRBV2 to TRBJ2-3, with 14 bases identical to TRBD2. Trimming removed 6 bases from V and 4 bases from J; junction bases left unmatched: 6. In germline, CDR1 is SNHLY, CDR2 FYNNEI. The CDR3 loop spans 16 amino acids. The CDR3 DNA sequence: TGTGCCAGCAGGGAGGAGGGACTAGCGGGAGCAGATACGCAGTATTTT. Its protein is CASREEGLAGADTQYF. Using reference TRBV2 and TRBJ2-3 for the parts outside the CDR3, the full variable domain is EPEVTQTPSHQVTQMGQEVILRCVPISNHLYFYWYRQILGQKVEFLVSFYNNEISEKSEIFDDQFSVERPDGSNFTLKIRSTKLEDSAMYFCASREEGLAGADTQYFGPGTRLTVL.

The sample holds many counts of this clonotype. The V and J genes are TRBV13 and TRBJ1-4; D unclear. Germline values: CDR1 PRHDT, CDR2 FYEKMQ (reference sequence). The V end was cut by 5 bases, the J end by 7 bases, with 14 bases between. The CDR3 is made up of 14 amino acids. Here the CDR3 DNA reads TGTGCCAGCAGCCTGAGGGCTGATCCTGAAAAACTGTTTTTT. It specifies CASSLRADPEKLFF.

In this sample, this clonotype turned up many times. The chain is built from TRBV4-3 and TRBJ2-5; D may be TRBD1 or TRBD2 (6 bases each). Trimming pared 1 base from V and 4 bases from J, leaving 10 bases between. CDR3 length: 14 amino acids. Germline assignment: CDR1 LGHNA and CDR2 YSLEER. Here the CDR3 DNA reads TGCGCCAGCAGCCAAGGAGGGGGGCGAGAGACCCAGTACTTC. Amino acid sequence: CASSQGGGRETQYF.

The DNA for the CDR3 is TGTGCCAGCAGCCGAGGGGGTACAGCTTTCTTT. Residues: CASSRGGTAFF. The gene calls are TRBV7-3 and TRBJ1-1; tentative D call: TRBD1 (6 bases). The V end lost 5 bases, the J end lost 10 bases, and 11 bases lay between the germline ends. CDR1 is SGHTA, CDR2 FQGTGA, per germline. The CDR3 contains 11 residues.

This CDR3 reads CSATSGTGLYEQYF. The CDR3 DNA sequence: TGCAGTGCAACCTCCGGGACAGGGCTCTACGAGCAGTACTTC. This sequence joins TRBV20-1 and TRBJ2-7; 9 bases fit TRBD1. This CDR3 has 14 residues. Germline CDR1 DFQATT, CDR2 SNEGSKA (reference sequence). The junction had 9 bases not matched to a gene; V was cut back by 6 bases and J by 3 bases.

With regard to this clonotype: A junction end diverges from the germline sequence, so it may reflect a read error. The chain links TRBV6-5 to TRBJ1-6, with 11 positions matching TRBD1. Looked up from germline, CDR1 is MNHEY and CDR2 is SVGAGI. This CDR3 spans 17 amino acids. The CDR3 loop reads CASSPGTGGLRNSPFHF. The CDR3 nucleotides are TGTGCCAGCAGTCCCGGGACAGGGGGTCTGCGGAATTCACCCTTCCACTTT.

The chain carries TRBV15 and TRBJ2-7, with TRBD1 identical over 10 bases. Trimming removed 3 bases from V and 2 bases from J; junction bases left unmatched: 1. This CDR3 has 14 residues. Germline assignment: CDR1 LNHNV and CDR2 YYDKDF (reference sequence). CDR3 protein: CATSRGQGPYEQYF. In DNA form, the CDR3 reads TGTGCCACCAGCAGGGGACAGGGGCCCTACGAGCAGTACTTC.